Shown below are 3 T cell receptor beta chains from a single sample sequenced in a study of OX40 agonist ivuxolimab in advanced cancers. Profiling relied on immunoSEQ multiplex PCR, and the TCRdb table lists in-frame clones only, not all of them. The sample holds fewer than 90,000 clones; around 90% are singletons and the top ten take less than 0.85%. Specimen: CD4+ or CD8+ T cells sorted from blood, collected in a trial of the OX40 agonist ivuxolimab. Every receptor here comes from an adult with an advanced solid tumor such as melanoma, head and neck, liver or kidney cancer.

Details on this clone: The junction shows a germline mismatch at one end, possibly a read error. The CDR3 protein is CASSLIDYGYTF. DNA of the CDR3: TGTGCCAGCAGCTTGATCGACTACGGCTACACCTTC. This chain uses TRBV7-2 with TRBJ1-2; D gene unclear. This CDR3 contains 12 residues. Germline assignment: CDR1 SGHTA and CDR2 FQGNSA.

The chain recombines TRBV29-1 with TRBJ2-1; D is perhaps TRBD1 (5 bases). V was pared by 3 bases and J by 1 base, with 19 bases between. The CDR3 runs 17 residues. CDR1 and CDR2 from the germline V gene are SQVTM and ANQGSEA. CDR3 bases: TGCAGCGTTGATTATCGTGGTAGACAGTCGTCCTACAATGAGCAGTTCTTC. Protein: CSVDYRGRQSSYNEQFF.

This chain joins TRBV6-6 and TRBJ2-3; D remains ambiguous. The CDR3 covers 15 residues. The V gene lost 2 bases and the J gene lost 2 bases, with 11 bases spanning the gap. Germline V lookup: CDR1 MNHNY, CDR2 SVGAGI (reference sequence). As DNA, the CDR3 is TGTGCCAGCAGTTACGGGGTGGGGAACACAGATACGCAGTATTTT. Its translation is CASSYGVGNTDTQYF.